The 25 T cell receptor beta chains presented below share a single source sample, sequenced in a study of blood T cell repertoires in COVID-19. TCRdb's table, derived via immunoSEQ multiplex PCR, lists solely in-frame clones and lacks some. The table lists 200,000 to 250,000 clones, more than 70% of them singletons. The sequencing input was peripheral blood. The source of these receptors is an older woman with acute or convalescent COVID-19.

This clone has only a few counts. The genes are TRBV7-6 and TRBJ1-3, with D unclear. Germline V gene lookup returns CDR1 SGHVS and CDR2 FNYEAQ. Trimming took off 4 bases at V and 0 bases at J, with 10 bases between the two ends. The CDR3 loop spans 15 amino acids. The CDR3 DNA follows: TGTGCCAGCAGCTCCCCCTTTAGCTCTGGAAACACCATATATTTT. Amino acids: CASSSPFSSGNTIYF.

The genes are TRBV13 and TRBJ1-1; 9 positions match TRBD1. Germline CDR1 is PRHDT and CDR2 is FYEKMQ (reference sequence). The J segment lost 6 bases and the V segment lost 6 bases, leaving 5 bases of the junction unmatched. The CDR3 is 13 amino acids. The CDR3 loop reads CASRHTGGPEAFF. CDR3 nucleotide sequence: TGTGCCAGCAGACACACAGGGGGCCCTGAAGCTTTCTTT.

J is TRBJ2-5 and V is TRBV19, with 10 bases identical to TRBD1. Germline V CDR1 and CDR2: LNHDA, SQIVND (reference sequence). The CDR3 extends over 14 amino acids. The J segment lost 5 bases and the V segment lost 5 bases, leaving 5 bases of the junction unmatched. The CDR3 region is CASSRSGQGETQYF. The CDR3 nucleotides are TGTGCCAGTAGTCGATCGGGACAGGGGGAGACCCAGTACTTC.

The CDR3 reads CASTGTGTGTGEQFF. The CDR3 bases are TGTGCCAGCACCGGTACCGGGACAGGGACCGGTGAGCAGTTCTTC. The chain links TRBV2 to TRBJ2-1, with 9 positions matching TRBD1. Looked up from germline, CDR1 is SNHLY and CDR2 is FYNNEI. The trim removed 7 bases at V and 9 bases at J, leaving 13 bases unmatched. The CDR3 length is 15 residues.

This clone was counted once. The CDR3 DNA reads as TGTGCCAGTAGTATCAGGGGGCGGCCTGAAGCTTTCTTT. Its protein product is CASSIRGRPEAFF. The V call is TRBV19, the J call TRBJ1-1, with 8 bases identical to TRBD1. Germline CDR1 and CDR2: LNHDA and SQIVND (reference sequence). The CDR3 totals 13 residues. Losses at the gene ends were 3 bases for V and 6 bases for J; bases not matched to a gene: 3.

This sequence joins TRBV5-1 and TRBJ1-1, with a tentative D call TRBD1 (5 bases). V was cut by 0 bases and J by 11 bases, with 14 bases left in between. There are 13 residues in the CDR3. Germline CDR1 SGHRS, CDR2 YFSETQ. The CDR3 sequence is CASSLEGVDWAFF. In DNA form, the CDR3 reads TGCGCCAGCAGCTTGGAAGGGGTGGATTGGGCTTTCTTT.

The rearrangement uses TRBV7-8 and TRBJ2-2; the D gene is possibly TRBD1 (5 bases). There are 15 residues in the CDR3. The germline V and J ends were trimmed by 2 bases and 4 bases, with 11 bases remaining between them. Per the germline V gene, CDR1 is SGHVS and CDR2 is FQNEAQ. CDR3 nucleotide sequence: TGTGCCAGCAGCTTATCAGGGATGAGCACCGGGGAGCTGTTTTTT. Protein: CASSLSGMSTGELFF. Drawing the rest from reference TRBV7-8 and TRBJ2-2, the complete variable domain is GAGVSQSPRYKVAKRGQDVALRCDPISGHVSLFWYQQALGQGPEFLTYFQNEAQLDKSGLPSDRFFAERPEGSVSTLKIQRTQQEDSAVYLCASSLSGMSTGELFFGEGSRLTVL.

A single count supports this clone. V gene TRBV24-1 combines with J gene TRBJ1-2; a weak D match, TRBD1 (5 bases). CDR3 length equals 16 residues. Germline CDR1 KGHDR, CDR2 SFDVKD. V was pared by 3 bases and J by 2 bases, with 15 bases between. CDR3 DNA: TGTGCCACCAGTGATCCAGGGTCTACATTCAACTATGGCTACACCTTC. Protein sequence: CATSDPGSTFNYGYTF.

This clone was seen a single time. This chain links TRBV30 with TRBJ1-5; 7 nucleotides align to TRBD1. V lost 2 bases and J lost 4; bases outside the gene matches: 11. Germline V lookup: CDR1 GTSNPN, CDR2 SVGIG (reference sequence). This CDR3 comprises 16 residues. The CDR3 sequence: CAWSLPTGTLNQPQHF. The CDR3, as DNA: TGTGCCTGGAGTCTGCCGACAGGGACCCTAAATCAGCCCCAGCATTTT.

The chain is built from TRBV5-5 and TRBJ2-7, with 13 bases identical to TRBD2. After removal of 4 bases from V and 6 bases from J, the junction contained 7 bases not matched to a gene. CDR1 is SGHKS, CDR2 YYEKEE, per germline (reference sequence). The CDR3 extends over 15 amino acids. The CDR3 nucleotides read TGTGCCAGCAGCCCCGGGACTAGCGGGGATCTCGAGCAGTACTTC. Protein: CASSPGTSGDLEQYF.

V usage is TRBV6-6 and J usage is TRBJ2-2; TRBD2 matches at 10 bases. The germline gives CDR1 MNHNY, CDR2 SVGAGI (reference sequence). The CDR3 is 13 residues long. The V segment lost 7 bases and the J segment 4 bases; nucleotides outside the gene matches: 0. CDR3 nucleotide sequence: TGTGCCAGCAAGCGGGGGGGCACCGGGGAGCTGTTTTTT. This sequence encodes CASKRGGTGELFF.

This clone was detected only once. No conserved phenylalanine or tryptophan ends this CDR3, so it is likely a read error. It is unclear where the CDR3 begins or ends on the DNA, so no DNA is shown, and the CDR3 is as TCRdb lists it. This sequence joins TRBV20-1 and TRBJ1-2; the table's D call TRBD1 went unverified against the DNA. The CDR3 is 9 residues long, ends included. In germline, CDR1 is DFQATT, CDR2 SNEGSKA (reference sequence). The CDR3 protein is CSARGQGAL.

The gene calls are TRBV28 and TRBJ2-2; D is unresolved. Trimming removed 4 bases from V and 1 base from J, with 4 bases in between. The CDR3 length is 13 residues. Per germline, CDR1 MDHEN and CDR2 SYDVKM. The chain's CDR3 is CASSYRNTGELFF. CDR3 nucleotides: TGTGCCAGCAGTTACAGGAACACCGGGGAGCTGTTTTTT.

This clone was picked up one time. The chain has TRBV28 and TRBJ1-1; D might be TRBD1 (6 bases). Germline V lookup: CDR1 MDHEN, CDR2 SYDVKM. V lost 5 bases to trimming and J lost 0 bases, with 16 bases between them. This CDR3 is 16 amino acids long. CDR3 in amino acids: CASSITGPPMNTEAFF. CDR3 DNA sequence: TGTGCCAGCAGTATAACAGGGCCTCCTATGAACACTGAAGCTTTCTTT.

This chain joins TRBV10-1 and TRBJ2-3; the match to TRBD2 covers 7 bases. The CDR3 runs 14 residues. With V trimmed by 6 bases and J by 2 bases, 5 bases remained unmatched. CDR1 is WNHNN, CDR2 SYGVQD, per germline (reference sequence). CDR3 sequence (DNA): TGCGCCAGCAGCTGGGGGGGAGACACAGATACGCAGTATTTT. Residues: CASSWGGDTDTQYF.

This sequence joins TRBV11-2 and TRBJ1-2; the D gene is possibly TRBD1 (6 bases). Germline-derived CDR1 and CDR2 are SGHAT and FQNNGV. Trimming cost V 0 bases and J 6 bases, with 11 bases left between them. The CDR3 is made up of 14 amino acids. The CDR3 coding sequence is TGTGCCAGCAGCTTAGAGAGGGGGAGCCATGGCTACACCTTC. The encoded protein is CASSLERGSHGYTF.

The chain uses TRBV20-1 and TRBJ2-2; a weak D match, TRBD1 (6 bases). V gave up 3 bases and J gave up 3 bases, with 11 bases separating them. The CDR3 is 14 residues long. CDR1 is DFQATT, CDR2 SNEGSKA, per germline (reference sequence). DNA for the CDR3: TGCAGTGCTAGTGAAACAGGGTACACCGGGGAGCTGTTTTTT. Amino acids: CSASETGYTGELFF.

Of note for this clone: Other DNA sequences in the sample encode the same CDR3. V gene TRBV6-5 combines with J gene TRBJ1-1, with TRBD1 matching over 7 bases. V dropped 6 bases and J dropped 5; count of bases not matched to a gene: 6. The CDR3 contains 13 residues. Per the germline V gene, CDR1 is MNHEY and CDR2 is SVGAGI. CDR3 nucleotides: TGTGCCAGCAGGCCGACAGGGAATACTGAAGCTTTCTTT. It is translated as CASRPTGNTEAFF.

The chain has TRBV19 and TRBJ1-2, with TRBD1 as a possible D gene (6 bases). The V end lost 4 bases, the J end lost 3 bases, and 12 bases lay between the germline ends. From germline, CDR1 is LNHDA and CDR2 SQIVND (reference sequence). The length of the CDR3 is 14 residues. The CDR3 spells CASSKRTAYYGYTF. The CDR3 DNA sequence: TGTGCCAGTAGTAAACGGACAGCGTACTATGGCTACACCTTC.

This rearrangement joins TRBV6-5 to TRBJ2-5, with 11 bases aligning to TRBD2. The CDR3 has 14 amino acids. V shed 6 bases and J 0 bases; nucleotides not matched to a gene: 0. Germline-derived CDR1 and CDR2 are MNHEY and SVGAGI. The CDR3 is CASRTSGNQETQYF. Here the CDR3 DNA reads TGTGCCAGCAGGACTAGCGGGAACCAAGAGACCCAGTACTTC.

The genes are TRBV7-2 and TRBJ2-1; D might be TRBD2 (5 bases). Trimming removed 7 bases from V and 0 bases from J, with 16 bases in between. Germline V gives CDR1 SGHTA, CDR2 FQGNSA. The length of the CDR3 is 16 residues. As DNA, the CDR3 is TGTGCCAGCACTGTGACGTCGGGGAGCTCCTACAATGAGCAGTTCTTC. Translated, it gives CASTVTSGSSYNEQFF.

The V and J genes are TRBV6-5 and TRBJ2-7; 9 bases map to TRBD2. This CDR3 has 14 residues. The V gene end was trimmed by 4 bases and the J gene end by 0 bases; junction bases not matched to a gene: 1. Germline lookup yields CDR1 MNHEY and CDR2 SVGAGI. The CDR3 loop is CASSFSGSSYEQYF. CDR3 in DNA: TGTGCCAGCAGTTTTAGCGGGAGCTCCTACGAGCAGTACTTC.

The CDR3 spells CASSPTGHDQETQYF. The CDR3 coding sequence is TGTGCCAGCAGCCCAACGGGACATGATCAAGAGACCCAGTACTTC. The chain uses TRBV7-6 and TRBJ2-5; possible D gene TRBD1, 6 bases. Between the trimmed V and J ends, which lost 5 bases and 2 bases, there was a span of 15 bases. CDR1 and CDR2 from the germline V gene are SGHVS and FNYEAQ. The length of the CDR3 is 15 residues.

This clone has just one count. The chain combines TRBV7-9 with TRBJ2-5, with a possible D match to TRBD2 (7 bases). This CDR3 spans 15 amino acids. Trimming left V 6 bases short and J 4 bases short, with 18 bases between. The V gene's germline CDR1 is SEHNR and CDR2 FQNEAQ (reference sequence). CDR3 loop: CASSPIGGAAETQYF. Here the CDR3 DNA reads TGTGCCAGCAGTCCCATAGGGGGGGCCGCAGAGACCCAGTACTTC.

V is TRBV18 and J is TRBJ2-5, with 11 bases lining up with TRBD2. The germline CDR1 and CDR2 sequences are KGHSH and LQKENI. With 4 bases clipped from V and 3 bases from J, the junction kept 7 bases outside the gene matches. The CDR3 has 16 amino acids. The CDR3 here is CASSRQLAGVEETQYF. In nucleotides, the CDR3 is TGTGCCAGCTCACGTCAACTAGCGGGAGTCGAAGAGACCCAGTACTTC.